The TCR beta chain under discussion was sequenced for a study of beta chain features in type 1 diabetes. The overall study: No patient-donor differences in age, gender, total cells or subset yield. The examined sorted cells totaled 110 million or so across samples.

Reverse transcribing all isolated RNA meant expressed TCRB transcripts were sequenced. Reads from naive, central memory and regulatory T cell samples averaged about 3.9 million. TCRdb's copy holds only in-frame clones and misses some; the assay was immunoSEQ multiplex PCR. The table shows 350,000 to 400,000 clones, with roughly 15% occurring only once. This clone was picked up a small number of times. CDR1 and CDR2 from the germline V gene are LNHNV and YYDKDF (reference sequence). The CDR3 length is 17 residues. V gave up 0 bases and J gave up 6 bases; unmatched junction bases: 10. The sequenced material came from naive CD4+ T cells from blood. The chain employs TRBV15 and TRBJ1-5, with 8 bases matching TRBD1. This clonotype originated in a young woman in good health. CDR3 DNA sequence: TGTGCCACCAGCAGAGATGTTTGGCAGGGGGCAAGTCAGCCCCAGCATTTT. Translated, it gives CATSRDVWQGASQPQHF.